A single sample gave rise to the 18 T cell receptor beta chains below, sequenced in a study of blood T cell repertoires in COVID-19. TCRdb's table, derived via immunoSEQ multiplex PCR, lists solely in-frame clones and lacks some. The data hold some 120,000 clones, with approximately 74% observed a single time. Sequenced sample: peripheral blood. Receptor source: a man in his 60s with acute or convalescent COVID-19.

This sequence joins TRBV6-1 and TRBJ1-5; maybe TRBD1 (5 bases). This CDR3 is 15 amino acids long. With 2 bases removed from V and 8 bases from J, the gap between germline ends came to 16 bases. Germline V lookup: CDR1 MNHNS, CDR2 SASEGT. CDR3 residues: CASSENRLLMEPQHF. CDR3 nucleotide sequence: TGTGCCAGCAGTGAAAACAGGTTACTGATGGAGCCCCAGCATTTT.

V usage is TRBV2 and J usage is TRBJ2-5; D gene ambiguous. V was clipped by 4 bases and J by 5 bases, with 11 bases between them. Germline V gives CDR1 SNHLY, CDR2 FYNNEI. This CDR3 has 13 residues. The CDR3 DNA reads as TGTGCCAGCAGTGCGGTCTTTGAGGAGACCCAGTACTTC. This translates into CASSAVFEETQYF. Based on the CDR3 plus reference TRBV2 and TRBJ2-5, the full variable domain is EPEVTQTPSHQVTQMGQEVILRCVPISNHLYFYWYRQILGQKVEFLVSFYNNEISEKSEIFDDQFSVERPDGSNFTLKIRSTKLEDSAMYFCASSAVFEETQYFGPGTRLLVL.

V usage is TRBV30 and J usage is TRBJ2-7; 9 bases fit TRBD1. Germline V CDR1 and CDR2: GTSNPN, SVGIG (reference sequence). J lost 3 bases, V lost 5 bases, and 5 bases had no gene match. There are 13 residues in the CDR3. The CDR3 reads CAWARDRVYEQYF. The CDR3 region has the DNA TGTGCCTGGGCCCGGGACAGGGTCTACGAGCAGTACTTC.

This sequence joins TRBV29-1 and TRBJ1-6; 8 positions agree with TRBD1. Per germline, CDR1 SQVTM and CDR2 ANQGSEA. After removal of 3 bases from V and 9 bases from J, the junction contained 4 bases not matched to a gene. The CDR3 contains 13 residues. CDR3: CSVEDRVGSPLHF. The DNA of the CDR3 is TGCAGCGTTGAGGACAGGGTGGGTTCACCCCTCCACTTT. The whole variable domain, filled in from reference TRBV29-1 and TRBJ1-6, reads SAVISQKPSRDICQRGTSLTIQCQVDSQVTMMFWYRQQPGQSLTLIATANQGSEATYESGFVIDKFPISRPNLTFSTLTVSNMSPEDSSIYLCSVEDRVGSPLHFGNGTRLTVT.

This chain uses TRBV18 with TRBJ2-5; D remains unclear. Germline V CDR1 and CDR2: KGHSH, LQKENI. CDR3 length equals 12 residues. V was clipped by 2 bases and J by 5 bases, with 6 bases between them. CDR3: CASSPNSETQYF. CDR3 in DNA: TGTGCCAGCTCACCAAACTCCGAGACCCAGTACTTC.

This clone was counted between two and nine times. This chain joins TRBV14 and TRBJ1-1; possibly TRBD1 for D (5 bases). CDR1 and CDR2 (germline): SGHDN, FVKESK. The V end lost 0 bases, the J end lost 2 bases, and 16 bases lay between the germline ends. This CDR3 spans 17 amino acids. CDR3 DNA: TGTGCCAGCAGCCAAGATAAGGGGACTCTTGCCAACACTGAAGCTTTCTTT. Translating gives CASSQDKGTLANTEAFF.

CDR3 region: CASSPGQGRSGNQPQHF. The CDR3 DNA follows: TGTGCCAGCAGCCCCGGACAGGGTCGGTCTGGCAATCAGCCCCAGCATTTT. The chain is built from TRBV7-2 and TRBJ1-5, with TRBD1 identical over 8 bases. V shed 5 bases, J shed 2 bases, and the junction held 11 bases outside the gene matches. The CDR3 extends over 17 amino acids. Germline CDR1 is SGHTA and CDR2 is FQGNSA.

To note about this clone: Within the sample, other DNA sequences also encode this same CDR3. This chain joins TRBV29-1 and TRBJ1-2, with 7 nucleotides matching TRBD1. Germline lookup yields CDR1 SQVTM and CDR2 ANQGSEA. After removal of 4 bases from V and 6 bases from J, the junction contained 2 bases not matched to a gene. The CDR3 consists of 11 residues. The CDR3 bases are TGCAGCGTTGGAACAGGGGATGGCTACACCTTC. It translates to CSVGTGDGYTF.

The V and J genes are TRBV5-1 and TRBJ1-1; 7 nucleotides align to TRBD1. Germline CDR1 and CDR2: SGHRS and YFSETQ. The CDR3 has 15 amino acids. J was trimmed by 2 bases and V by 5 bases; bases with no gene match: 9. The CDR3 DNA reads TGCGCCAGCAGACCAGGGACAGCCCTTAACACTGAAGCTTTCTTT. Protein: CASRPGTALNTEAFF.

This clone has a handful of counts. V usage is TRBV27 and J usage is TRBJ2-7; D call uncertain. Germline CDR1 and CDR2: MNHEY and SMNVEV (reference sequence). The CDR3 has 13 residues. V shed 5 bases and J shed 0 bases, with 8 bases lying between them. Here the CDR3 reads CASSKQPSYEQYF. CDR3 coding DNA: TGTGCCAGCAGTAAACAACCCTCCTACGAGCAGTACTTC.

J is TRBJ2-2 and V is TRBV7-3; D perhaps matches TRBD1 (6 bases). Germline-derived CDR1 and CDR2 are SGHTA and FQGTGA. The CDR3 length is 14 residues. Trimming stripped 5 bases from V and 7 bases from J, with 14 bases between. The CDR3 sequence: CASSAGVGGGELFF. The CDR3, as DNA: TGTGCCAGCAGCGCAGGGGTTGGCGGCGGGGAGCTGTTTTTT. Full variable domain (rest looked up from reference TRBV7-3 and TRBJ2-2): GAGVSQTPSNKVTEKGKYVELRCDPISGHTALYWYRQSLGQGPEFLIYFQGTGAADDSGLPNDRFFAVRPEGSVSTLKIQRTERGDSAVYLCASSAGVGGGELFFGEGSRLTVL.

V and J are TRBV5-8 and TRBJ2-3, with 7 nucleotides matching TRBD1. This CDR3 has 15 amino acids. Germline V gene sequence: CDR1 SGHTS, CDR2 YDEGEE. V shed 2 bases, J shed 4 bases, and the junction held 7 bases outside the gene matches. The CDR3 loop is CASSFTGVSSDTQYF. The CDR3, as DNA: TGTGCCAGCAGCTTCACAGGGGTGAGCTCAGATACGCAGTATTTT.

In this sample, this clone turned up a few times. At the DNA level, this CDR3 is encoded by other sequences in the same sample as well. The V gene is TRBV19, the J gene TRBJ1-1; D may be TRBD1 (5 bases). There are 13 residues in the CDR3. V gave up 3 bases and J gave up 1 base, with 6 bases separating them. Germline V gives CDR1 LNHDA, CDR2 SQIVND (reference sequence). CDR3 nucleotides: TGTGCCAGTAGTATTCAGGGGAACACTGAAGCTTTCTTT. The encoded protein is CASSIQGNTEAFF.

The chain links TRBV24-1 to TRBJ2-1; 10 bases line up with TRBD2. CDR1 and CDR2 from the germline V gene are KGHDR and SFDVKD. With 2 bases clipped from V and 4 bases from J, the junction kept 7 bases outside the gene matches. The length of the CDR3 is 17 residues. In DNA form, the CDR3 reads TGTGCCACCAGTGATTCTCGTACTAGCGGGGCTTACAATGAGCAGTTCTTC. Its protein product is CATSDSRTSGAYNEQFF.

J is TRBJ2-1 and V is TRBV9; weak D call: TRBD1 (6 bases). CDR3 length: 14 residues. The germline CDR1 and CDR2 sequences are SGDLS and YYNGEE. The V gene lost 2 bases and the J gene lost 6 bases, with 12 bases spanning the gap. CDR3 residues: CASSVGQRINEQFF. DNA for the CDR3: TGTGCCAGCAGCGTTGGACAGAGAATCAATGAGCAGTTCTTC.

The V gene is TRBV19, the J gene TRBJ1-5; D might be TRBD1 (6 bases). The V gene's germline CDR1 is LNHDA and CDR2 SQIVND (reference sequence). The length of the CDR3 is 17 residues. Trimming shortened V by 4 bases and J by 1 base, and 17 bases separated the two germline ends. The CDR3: CASSTLRTAGSNQPQHF. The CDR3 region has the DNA TGTGCCAGTAGTACCCTCCGGACAGCCGGGAGCAATCAGCCCCAGCATTTT. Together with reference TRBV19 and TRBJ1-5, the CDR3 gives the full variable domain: DGGITQSPKYLFRKEGQNVTLSCEQNLNHDAMYWYRQDPGQGLRLIYYSQIVNDFQKGDIAEGYSVSREKKESFPLTVTSAQKNPTAFYLCASSTLRTAGSNQPQHFGDGTRLSIL.

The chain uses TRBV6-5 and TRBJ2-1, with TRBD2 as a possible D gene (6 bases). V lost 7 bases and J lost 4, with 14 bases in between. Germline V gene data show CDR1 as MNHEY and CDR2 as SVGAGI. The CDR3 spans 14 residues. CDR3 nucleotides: TGTGCCAGCACCCTACAGGAGGGGTACAATGAGCAGTTCTTC. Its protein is CASTLQEGYNEQFF.

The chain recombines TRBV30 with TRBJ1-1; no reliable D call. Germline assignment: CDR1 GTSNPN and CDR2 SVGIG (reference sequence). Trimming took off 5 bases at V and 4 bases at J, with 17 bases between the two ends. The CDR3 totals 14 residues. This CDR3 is CAWAQTYSTTEAFF. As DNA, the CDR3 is TGTGCCTGGGCGCAGACATATTCTACCACTGAAGCTTTCTTT. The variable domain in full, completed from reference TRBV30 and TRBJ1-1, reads SQTIHQWPATLVQPVGSPLSLECTVEGTSNPNLYWYRQAAGRGLQLLFYSVGIGQISSEVPQNLSASRPQDRQFILSSKKLLLSDSGFYLCAWAQTYSTTEAFFGQGTRLTVV.